This TCR beta chain derives from a study of blood T cells in healthy people across ages. A J-beta primer mix and a sample-barcoded 5' primer were used in a second PCR of roughly 6 to 12 cycles. Each cDNA was tagged by a template-switch adaptor containing 12 random nucleotides. MiXCR, run by TCRdb on the 5' RACE reads, gives a single entry per CDR3 protein. This table holds about 2 million distinct CDR3 sequences, about 50% found once. V lost 0 bases, J lost 5 bases, and 9 bases stayed unmatched. CDR1 DFQATT and CDR2 SNEGSKA come from the germline V gene (reference sequence). The CDR3 is 15 residues long. A note on this clonotype: What it binds is unknown.

Points from the study as a whole: Diversity of TCR beta per million T cells declined in a roughly linear way with age.

The clonotype comes from a middle-aged woman in good health. The chain combines TRBV20-1 with TRBJ1-2; TRBD1 agrees at 7 bases. The sequenced material came from blood. CDR3 amino acids: CSARDTGTENYGYTF. CDR3 nucleotides: TGCAGTGCTAGAGACACCGGGACAGAAAATTATGGCTACACCTTC.